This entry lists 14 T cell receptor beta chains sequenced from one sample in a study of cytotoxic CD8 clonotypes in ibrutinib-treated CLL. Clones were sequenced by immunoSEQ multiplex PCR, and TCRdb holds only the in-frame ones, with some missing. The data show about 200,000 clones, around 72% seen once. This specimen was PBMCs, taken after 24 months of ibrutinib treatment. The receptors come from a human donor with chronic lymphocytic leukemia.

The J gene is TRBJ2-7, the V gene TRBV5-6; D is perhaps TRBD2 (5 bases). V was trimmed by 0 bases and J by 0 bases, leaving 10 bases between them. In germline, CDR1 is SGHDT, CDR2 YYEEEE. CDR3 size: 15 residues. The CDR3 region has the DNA TGTGCCAGCAGCTTGGTCGGGGTGTTCTCCTACGAGCAGTACTTC. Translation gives CASSLVGVFSYEQYF.

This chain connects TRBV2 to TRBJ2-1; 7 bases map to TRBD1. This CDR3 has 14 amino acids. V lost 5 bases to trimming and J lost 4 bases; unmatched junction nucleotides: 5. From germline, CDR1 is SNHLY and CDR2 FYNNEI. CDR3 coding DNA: TGTGCCAGCAGTCCCGGGACAGCATACAATGAGCAGTTCTTC. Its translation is CASSPGTAYNEQFF.

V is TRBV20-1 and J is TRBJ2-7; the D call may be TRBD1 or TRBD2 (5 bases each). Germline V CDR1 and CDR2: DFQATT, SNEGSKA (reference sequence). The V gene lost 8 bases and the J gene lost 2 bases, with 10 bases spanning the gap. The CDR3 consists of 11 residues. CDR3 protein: CSTGRPYEQYF. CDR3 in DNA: TGCAGTACGGGACGGCCCTACGAGCAGTACTTC.

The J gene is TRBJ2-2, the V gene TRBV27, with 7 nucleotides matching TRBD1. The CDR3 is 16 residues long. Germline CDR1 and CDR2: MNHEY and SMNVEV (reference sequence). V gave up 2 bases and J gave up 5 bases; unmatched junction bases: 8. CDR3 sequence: CASSLSPQGWTGELFF. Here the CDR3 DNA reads TGTGCCAGCAGTTTAAGTCCACAGGGGTGGACCGGGGAGCTGTTTTTT.

The CDR3 sequence is CASARTGTYEQYF. Here the CDR3 DNA reads TGTGCCAGCGCGAGGACAGGGACATACGAGCAGTACTTC. The chain recombines TRBV18 with TRBJ2-7; 8 bases are a match to TRBD1. V dropped 8 bases and J dropped 4; count of bases not matched to a gene: 7. CDR3 length: 13 amino acids. From germline, CDR1 is KGHSH and CDR2 LQKENI.

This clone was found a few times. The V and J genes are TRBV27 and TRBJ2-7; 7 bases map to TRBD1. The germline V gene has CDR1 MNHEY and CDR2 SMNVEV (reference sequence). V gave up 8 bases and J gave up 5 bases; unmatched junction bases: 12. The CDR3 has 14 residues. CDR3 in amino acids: CASGRTGATNEQYF. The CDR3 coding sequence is TGTGCCAGCGGCCGGACAGGTGCCACCAACGAGCAGTACTTC.

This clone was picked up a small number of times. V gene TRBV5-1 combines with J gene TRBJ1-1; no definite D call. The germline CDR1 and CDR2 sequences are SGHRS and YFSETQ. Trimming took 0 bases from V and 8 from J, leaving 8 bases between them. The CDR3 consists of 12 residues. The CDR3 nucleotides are TGCGCCAGCAGCTTGGGAGGGCTGGAAGCTTTCTTT. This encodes CASSLGGLEAFF.

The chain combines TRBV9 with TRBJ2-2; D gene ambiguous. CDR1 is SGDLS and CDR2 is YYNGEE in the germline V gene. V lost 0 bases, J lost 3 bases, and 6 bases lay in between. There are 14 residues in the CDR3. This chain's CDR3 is CASSVVRDTGELFF. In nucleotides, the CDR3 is TGTGCCAGCAGCGTAGTGCGCGACACCGGGGAGCTGTTTTTT.

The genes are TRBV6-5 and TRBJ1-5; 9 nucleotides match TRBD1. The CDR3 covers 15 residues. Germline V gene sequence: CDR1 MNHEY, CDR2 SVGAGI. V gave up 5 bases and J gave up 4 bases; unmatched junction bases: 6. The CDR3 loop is CASSKGQGKNQPQHF. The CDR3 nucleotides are TGTGCCAGCAGTAAGGGACAGGGTAAGAATCAGCCCCAGCATTTT.

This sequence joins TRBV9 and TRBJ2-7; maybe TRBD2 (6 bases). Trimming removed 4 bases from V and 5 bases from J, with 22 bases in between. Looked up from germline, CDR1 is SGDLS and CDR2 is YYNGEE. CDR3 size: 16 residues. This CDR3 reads CASSSRREAGPHEQYF. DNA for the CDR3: TGTGCCAGCAGCTCCCGGAGGGAAGCGGGCCCTCACGAGCAGTACTTC.

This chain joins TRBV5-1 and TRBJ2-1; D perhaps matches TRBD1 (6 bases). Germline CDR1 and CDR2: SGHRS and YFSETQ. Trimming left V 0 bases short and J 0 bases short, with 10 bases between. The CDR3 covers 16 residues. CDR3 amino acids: CASSLAGARSYNEQFF. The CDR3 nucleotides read TGCGCCAGCAGCTTGGCAGGGGCTCGCTCCTACAATGAGCAGTTCTTC. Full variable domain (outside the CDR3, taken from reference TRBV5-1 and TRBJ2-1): KAGVTQTPRYLIKTRGQQVTLSCSPISGHRSVSWYQQTPGQGLQFLFEYFSETQRNKGNFPGRFSGRQFSNSRSEMNVSTLELGDSALYLCASSLAGARSYNEQFFGPGTRLTVL.

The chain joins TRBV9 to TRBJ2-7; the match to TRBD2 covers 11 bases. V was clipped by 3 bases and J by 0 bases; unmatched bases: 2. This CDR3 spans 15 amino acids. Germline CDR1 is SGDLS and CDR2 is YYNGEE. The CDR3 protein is CASSATSGSSYEQYF. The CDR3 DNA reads TGTGCCAGCAGCGCCACTAGCGGGAGCTCCTACGAGCAGTACTTC.

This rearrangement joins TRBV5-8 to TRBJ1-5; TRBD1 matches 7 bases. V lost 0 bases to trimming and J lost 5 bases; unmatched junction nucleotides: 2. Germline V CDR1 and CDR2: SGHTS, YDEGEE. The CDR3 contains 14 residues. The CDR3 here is CASSLGRGYQPQHF. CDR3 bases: TGTGCCAGCAGCTTGGGCAGGGGGTATCAGCCCCAGCATTTT.

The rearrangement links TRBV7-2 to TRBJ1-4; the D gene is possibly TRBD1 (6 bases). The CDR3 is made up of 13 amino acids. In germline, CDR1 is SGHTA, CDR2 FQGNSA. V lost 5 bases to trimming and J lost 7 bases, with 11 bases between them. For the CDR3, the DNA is TGTGCCAGCAGCAAACAGGGTTCTGAAAAACTGTTTTTT. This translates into CASSKQGSEKLFF.